This TCR beta chain was retrieved from a study of T-cell memory formation after mild COVID-19. Study-wide findings and caveats: A second wave expanding day 15 to 37 was CD4+-biased; contracting clones were balanced.

One entry per CDR3 protein results from TCRdb running MiXCR on the 5' RACE reads. The data show a few hundred thousand distinct CDR3 sequences, about 20% seen once. In the case of this clonotype: Its antigen is as yet unknown.

The germline CDR1 and CDR2 sequences are DFQATT and SNEGSKA (reference sequence). The CDR3 has 14 amino acids. V lost 3 bases, J lost 5 bases, and 16 bases lay in between. The V and J genes are TRBV20-1 and TRBJ1-2, with a weak D call TRBD1 (5 bases). The material sequenced was PBMCs or a T cell subset sorted from them (not recorded which). The TCR comes from an adult woman who had mild COVID-19 (a few samples of this study predate the infection). Cell type and time point are not known. CDR3 nucleotide sequence: TGCAGTGCTAGGCCCCGGGGGGGTTCATATGGCTACACCTTC. Its translation: CSARPRGGSYGYTF.